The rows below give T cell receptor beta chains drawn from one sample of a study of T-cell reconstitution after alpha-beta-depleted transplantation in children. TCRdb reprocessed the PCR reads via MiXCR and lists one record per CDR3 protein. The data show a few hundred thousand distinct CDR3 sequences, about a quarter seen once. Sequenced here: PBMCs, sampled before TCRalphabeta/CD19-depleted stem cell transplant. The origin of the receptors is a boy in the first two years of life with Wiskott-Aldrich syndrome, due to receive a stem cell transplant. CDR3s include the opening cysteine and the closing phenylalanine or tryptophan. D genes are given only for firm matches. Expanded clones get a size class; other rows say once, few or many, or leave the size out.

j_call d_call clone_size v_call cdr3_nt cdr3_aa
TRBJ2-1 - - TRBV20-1 TGCAGTGCTAATAGCGCAAAAAGCTCCTACAATGAGCAGTTCTTC CSANSAKSSYNEQFF
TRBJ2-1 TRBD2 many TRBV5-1 TGTGCCAGCAGTGGGGGACTAGCGGGATACAATGAGCAGTTCTTC CASSGGLAGYNEQFF
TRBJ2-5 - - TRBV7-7 TGTGCCAGCAGCTTAGAAGGGAACGGGGAGACCCAGTACTTC CASSLEGNGETQYF
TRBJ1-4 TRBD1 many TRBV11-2 TGTGCCAGCAGCTTAACAGGGGGGGATGAAAAACTGTTTTTT CASSLTGGDEKLFF
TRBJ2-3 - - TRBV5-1 TGCGCCAGCAGCCCCCGGGATGACGGGACGTTCTTCACAGATACGCAGTATTTT CASSPRDDGTFFTDTQYF
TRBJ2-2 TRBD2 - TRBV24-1 TGTGCCACCAGTGATGTCTCTAGCGGGACAAACACCGGGGAGCTGTTTTTT CATSDVSSGTNTGELFF
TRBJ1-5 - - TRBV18 TGTGCCAGCTCGCACAGGCGGGATGGCAATCAGCCCCAGCATTTC CASSHRRDGNQPQHF
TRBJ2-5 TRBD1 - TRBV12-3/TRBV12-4 TGTGCCAGCAGTTTTGAGCAGGGGGCGGGGTCCGAGACCCAGTACTTC CASSFEQGAGSETQYF
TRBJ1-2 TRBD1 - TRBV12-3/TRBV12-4 TGTGCCAGCACCCAACCCTCGACAGGGGGCAGGGGCTACACCTTC CASTQPSTGGRGYTF
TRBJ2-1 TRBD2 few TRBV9 TGTGCCAGCAGCGTAGTTAGCGGGAGTCAAGAGCAGTTCTTC CASSVVSGSQEQFF
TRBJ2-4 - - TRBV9 TGTGCCAGCAGCCCCCATCCGGGACCCACCGCCAAAAACATTCAGTACTTC CASSPHPGPTAKNIQYF
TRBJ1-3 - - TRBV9 TGTGCCAGCAGCTCATCCGAGGGGGCTGGAAACACCATATATTTT CASSSSEGAGNTIYF
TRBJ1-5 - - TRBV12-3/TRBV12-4 TGTGCCAGCAGTTTAGCCCGGGGTAGCAATCAGCCCCAGCATTTT CASSLARGSNQPQHF
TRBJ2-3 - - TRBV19 TGTGCCAGTCGCGGAGGACTTCCCACAGATACGCAGTATTTT CASRGGLPTDTQYF
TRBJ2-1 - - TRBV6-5 TGTGCCAGCAGTTACTCGCCGTTTACAAGCCGTGAGCAGTTCTTC CASSYSPFTSREQFF
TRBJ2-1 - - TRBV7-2 TGTGCCAGCAGCTTAGTTGGTGGAGGGTACTACAATGAGCAGTTCTTC CASSLVGGGYYNEQFF
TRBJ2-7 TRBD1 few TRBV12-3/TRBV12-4 TGTGCCAGCAGCCGGCGACAGGGTAGCTCCTACGAGCAGTACTTC CASSRRQGSSYEQYF
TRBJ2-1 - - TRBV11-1 TGTGCCAGCAGCTTAGTCACCGGGTACAATGAGCAGTTCTTC CASSLVTGYNEQFF
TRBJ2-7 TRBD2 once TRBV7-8 TGTGCCAGCAGCTTAGTAGCGGGAGGGCCGAGGGAGCAGTACTTC CASSLVAGGPREQYF
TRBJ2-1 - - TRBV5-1 TGCGCCAGCAGCTTGGGGTCCGGACGTAATTACAATGAGCAGTTCTTC CASSLGSGRNYNEQFF
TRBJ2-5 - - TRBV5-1 TGCGCCAGCCTAGGGCAGGCCCAAGAGACCCAGTACTTC CASLGQAQETQYF
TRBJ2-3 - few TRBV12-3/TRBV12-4 TGTGCCAGCAGTTTAGCTCTCGGACAAATCACAGATACGCAGTATTTT CASSLALGQITDTQYF
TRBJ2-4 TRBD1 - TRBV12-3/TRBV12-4 TGTGCCAGCAGACCAGACAGGGGGGACATTCAGTACTTC CASRPDRGDIQYF
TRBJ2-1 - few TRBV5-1 TGCGCCAGCAGCTTGGTAGGAGGTTCTCGGAATGAGCAGTTCTTC CASSLVGGSRNEQFF
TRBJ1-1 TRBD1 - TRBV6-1 TGTGCCAGCAGAGTGACAGGGAGGGCTGAAGCTTTCTTT CASRVTGRAEAFF
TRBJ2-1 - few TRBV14 TGTGCCAGCAGCCAAGATAACTCCCCCAATGAGCAGTTCTTC CASSQDNSPNEQFF
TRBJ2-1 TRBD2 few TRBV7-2 TGTGCCAGCAGCTTGGGTAGCGGGAGATCTGATGAGCAGTTCTTC CASSLGSGRSDEQFF
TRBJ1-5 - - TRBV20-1 TGCAGTGCTGCCCATATGAGGGATCAGCCCCAGCATTTT CSAAHMRDQPQHF
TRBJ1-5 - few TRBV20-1 TGCAGTGCCCAGTATTATAGCAATCAGCCCCAGCATTTT CSAQYYSNQPQHF
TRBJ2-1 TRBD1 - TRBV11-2 TGTGCCAGCAGCCGTCGGGGACAGGCCGGGGATGAGCAGTTCTTC CASSRRGQAGDEQFF
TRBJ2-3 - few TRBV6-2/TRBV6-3 TGTGCCAGCGCACACCCTATACAGAGGCAGTATTTT CASAHPIQRQYF
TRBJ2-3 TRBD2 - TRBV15 TGTGCCACCAGCAGAGACCCACCGGGTAGCGGGAGGCACTTCACAGATACGCAGTATTTT CATSRDPPGSGRHFTDTQYF
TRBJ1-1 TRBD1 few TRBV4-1 TGCGCCAGCAGCCAGGCGGGACAGAGAGAAGCTTTCTTT CASSQAGQREAFF
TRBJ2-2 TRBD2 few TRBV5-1 TGCGCCAGCAGAGGCGTCCTAGCGGGGAACACCGGGGAGCTGTTTTTT CASRGVLAGNTGELFF
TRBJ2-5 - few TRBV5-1 TGCGCCAGCAGCTTCCGGTCAGGTTCGCAAGAGACCCAGTACTTC CASSFRSGSQETQYF
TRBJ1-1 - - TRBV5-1 TGCGCCAGCAGCTTTTGGTTGGGACCCCCAAAAGCTTTCTTT CASSFWLGPPKAFF
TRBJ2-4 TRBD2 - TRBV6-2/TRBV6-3 TGTGCCAGCAGTACTGGGACTAGCGGGAGGACTCACCTAGCCAAAAACATTCAGTACTTC CASSTGTSGRTHLAKNIQYF
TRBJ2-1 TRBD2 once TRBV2 TGTGCCAGCGGCGTCCCTAGCGGCGGCTACAATGAGCAGTTCTTC CASGVPSGGYNEQFF
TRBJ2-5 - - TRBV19 TGTGCCAGTAGTTCTTCCGGGAGAGATAGCCAGACCCAGTACTTC CASSSSGRDSQTQYF
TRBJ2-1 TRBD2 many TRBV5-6 TGTGCCAGCAGCTTGGGGGCTAGCGGGATTGATCAGTTCTTC CASSLGASGIDQFF
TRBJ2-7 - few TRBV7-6 TGTGCCAGCAGCTCAGCGAACGAGCAGTACTTC CASSSANEQYF
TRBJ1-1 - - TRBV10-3 TGTGCCATCAGTGAGGATGCAACCCTTAGCTCCAATGAAGCTTTCTTT CAISEDATLSSNEAFF
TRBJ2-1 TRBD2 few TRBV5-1 TGCGCCAGCAGCTTGTGGGCGGGAGAGGTAGATGAGCAGTTCTTC CASSLWAGEVDEQFF
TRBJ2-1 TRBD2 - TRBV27 TGTGCCAGCAGTTTAGATCCGAGACTAGCCCCCCATGAGCAGTTCTTC CASSLDPRLAPHEQFF
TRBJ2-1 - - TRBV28 TGTGCCAGCGGAGGATCGGTTAATGAGCAGTTCTTC CASGGSVNEQFF
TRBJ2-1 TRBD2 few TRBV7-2 TGTGCCAGCAGCCACCTAGCGGGCCCTCCAGTCAATGAGCAGTTCTTC CASSHLAGPPVNEQFF